These 9 T cell receptor beta chains came from one sample sequenced in a study of blood T cell repertoires in COVID-19 (dated by TCRdb to about 2020). Libraries were prepared through the immunoSEQ multiplex PCR assay. The table was pulled from immuneACCESS by TCRdb, which kept in-frame rearrangements only. Such tables lose some clones; where checked, under half of the loss comes from unresolved V genes, and the rest has no known cause. In all, the sample holds under 150,000 clones, and about 84% of those were seen once. The ten largest clones capture about 9.3% of the sample. Sequences were obtained from peripheral blood. The origin of the receptors is a woman of 80 years or more in a cohort sampled during active or convalescent COVID-19.

The DNA of the CDR3 is TGCGCCAGCAGCCCCTCATCAGGAACGGGGGGTGAAGCTTTCTTT. Amino acid sequence: CASSPSSGTGGEAFF. The genes are TRBV4-3 and TRBJ1-1; possible D gene TRBD1, 5 bases. V was shortened by 4 bases and J by 7 bases, with 19 bases between the two germline ends. Germline V CDR1 and CDR2: LGHNA, YSLEER. This CDR3 has 15 amino acids.

Comment on this clone: Other nucleotide sequences in the sample specify the same CDR3. This chain joins TRBV4-1 and TRBJ2-7, with a possible D match to TRBD2 (6 bases). The germline V and J ends were trimmed by 4 bases and 1 base, with 8 bases remaining between them. The CDR3 is 13 amino acids. The germline gives CDR1 MGHRA, CDR2 YSYEKL. CDR3 protein: CASSPEGSYEQYF. CDR3 coding DNA: TGCGCCAGCAGCCCGGAGGGATCCTACGAGCAGTACTTC.

This chain connects TRBV2 to TRBJ2-5; perhaps TRBD2 as D (6 bases). This CDR3 region has 11 residues. Trimming removed 7 bases at V and 3 bases at J, with 6 bases between. Germline loops: CDR1 SNHLY, CDR2 FYNNEI. CDR3: CASKREETQYF. In DNA form, the CDR3 reads TGTGCCAGCAAGCGGGAAGAGACCCAGTACTTC. The whole variable domain, filled in from reference TRBV2 and TRBJ2-5, reads EPEVTQTPSHQVTQMGQEVILRCVPISNHLYFYWYRQILGQKVEFLVSFYNNEISEKSEIFDDQFSVERPDGSNFTLKIRSTKLEDSAMYFCASKREETQYFGPGTRLLVL.

The rearrangement uses TRBV19 and TRBJ1-2; D gene unclear. Germline lookup yields CDR1 LNHDA and CDR2 SQIVND (reference sequence). CDR3 size: 16 residues. Trimming cost V 6 bases and J 0 bases, with 17 bases left between them. The DNA for the CDR3 is TGTGCCAGTAGCACCCCGGGCCGGGATACTAACTATGGCTACACCTTC. Translating it yields CASSTPGRDTNYGYTF.

This chain uses TRBV15 with TRBJ1-1, with unresolved D. The germline gives CDR1 LNHNV, CDR2 YYDKDF (reference sequence). Between the trimmed V and J ends, which lost 0 bases and 7 bases, there was a span of 15 bases. This CDR3 comprises 15 residues. The CDR3 loop is CATSRDPVVRGEAFF. The CDR3 DNA sequence: TGTGCCACCAGCAGAGATCCGGTCGTCCGGGGTGAAGCTTTCTTT.

V and J are TRBV9 and TRBJ2-3; 12 bases are a match to TRBD2. Germline-derived CDR1 and CDR2 are SGDLS and YYNGEE. J lost 1 base, V lost 2 bases, and 8 bases had no gene match. CDR3 length equals 18 residues. Here the CDR3 reads CASSVHTTSGGRTDTQYF. The CDR3 region has the DNA TGTGCCAGCAGCGTCCACACAACTAGCGGGGGGCGCACAGATACGCAGTATTTT.

This clone was detected only once. The rearrangement uses TRBV24-1 and TRBJ2-1, with 9 bases matching TRBD2. Germline trimming cut 4 bases from V and 0 bases from J; bases unmatched to any gene: 9. This CDR3 is built from 18 residues. CDR1 is KGHDR and CDR2 is SFDVKD in the germline V gene. The DNA for the CDR3 is TGTGCCACCAGTGACTCGCGACTAGCGGAGAGCTCCTACAATGAGCAGTTCTTC. Encoded protein: CATSDSRLAESSYNEQFF.

Concerning this clone: Other DNA sequences of this sample code for an identical CDR3. The chain uses TRBV5-4 and TRBJ2-6, with D maybe TRBD2 (7 bases). This CDR3 region has 15 residues. The V end was cut by 8 bases, the J end by 3 bases, with 15 bases between. The germline gives CDR1 SGHNT, CDR2 YYREEE (reference sequence). CDR3 bases: TGTGCCAGTAGCCCGGGGGGCAGTGGGGCCAACGTCCTGACTTTC. Encoded protein: CASSPGGSGANVLTF.

This chain joins TRBV2 and TRBJ1-4, with D possibly TRBD1 on 5 matching bases. V lost 6 bases to trimming and J lost 1 base, with 9 bases between them. The germline CDR1 and CDR2 sequences are SNHLY and FYNNEI. The CDR3 totals 14 residues. CDR3 DNA sequence: TGTGCCAGCAGCCTAGACAGAACTAATGAAAAACTGTTTTTT. It yields the protein CASSLDRTNEKLFF.